The clone carrying this T cell receptor (beta chain) was recorded many times. Its antigen is as yet unknown. Germline V lookup: CDR1 SGHRS, CDR2 YFSETQ. V lost 4 bases and J lost 5; bases outside the gene matches: 5. CDR3 length equals 14 residues. TCRdb independently ran MiXCR on the RT-PCR reads; one entry per CDR3 protein. Of 700,000 to 800,000 distinct CDR3 sequences listed, less than 20% are singletons. This entry is derived from a study of response to subunit inactivated influenza vaccine. General study findings and limits: It was the authors' suggestion that each seasonal influenza vaccination recruits few new T cells.

This specimen was PBMCs from blood, taken 5 to 6 days after vaccination. The source is a middle-aged man who received an inactivated influenza vaccine. The chain couples TRBV5-1 to TRBJ2-1, with 8 bases that match TRBD2. This chain's CDR3 is CASSPGTSDNEQFF. Written as DNA, the CDR3 is TGCGCCAGCAGCCCCGGGACTAGTGACAATGAGCAGTTCTTC.